The TCR beta chain under discussion was sequenced for a study of CD8 T cells in ankylosing spondylitis. Study findings and constraints: Reactive arthritis synovial fluid and blood previously showed some of these motif variants.

One entry per CDR3 protein results from TCRdb running MiXCR on the 5' RACE reads. The table records approximately 110,000 distinct CDR3 sequences, approximately 25% of them present only once. This clonotype was observed a handful of times. Its antigen is unidentified. The CDR3 has 14 residues. Per the germline V gene, CDR1 is MGHRA and CDR2 is YSYEKL. The V gene lost 2 bases and the J gene lost 5 bases, with 10 bases spanning the gap. The TCR comes from a male donor with ankylosing spondylitis. The rearrangement links TRBV4-1 to TRBJ2-1; no reliable D call. The sequencing sample was made of synovial fluid, either unsorted or a sorted T cell fraction (not recorded which). CDR3 DNA: TGCGCCAGCAGCCAATGGGTCTCGAACAATGAGCAGTTCTTC. Translating it yields CASSQWVSNNEQFF.